A single sample gave rise to the 25 T cell receptor beta chains below, sequenced in a study of blood T cell repertoires in COVID-19. The repertoire was sequenced with immunoSEQ multiplex PCR; TCRdb's copy has only in-frame clones and lacks some. The sample has 130,000 or so clones, 70% to 85% seen once. The sequencing sample was made of peripheral blood. Every receptor here comes from a woman at least 80 years old with acute or convalescent COVID-19.

The chain recombines TRBV12-5 with TRBJ1-2; TRBD1 might be the D (5 bases). The germline V gene has CDR1 LGHNT and CDR2 FRNRAP. Deletions cut 0 bases from V and 8 bases from J, with 22 bases between. This CDR3 contains 17 residues. This chain's CDR3 is CASGLVPGQGYTNGYTF. CDR3 sequence (DNA): TGTGCTAGTGGTTTGGTACCTGGGCAGGGATACACTAACGGCTACACCTTC.

The rearrangement uses TRBV6-5 and TRBJ2-7, with TRBD2 matching over 13 bases. The CDR3 has 14 residues. J lost 4 bases, V lost 6 bases, and 3 bases had no gene match. Germline V gives CDR1 MNHEY, CDR2 SVGAGI. The CDR3 DNA sequence: TGTGCCAGCAGACTAGCGGGAGGGCGGTACGAGCAGTACTTC. This sequence encodes CASRLAGGRYEQYF.

The V gene is TRBV7-2, the J gene TRBJ2-7, with D maybe TRBD1 (5 bases). Trimming pared 5 bases from V and 2 bases from J, leaving 10 bases between. The germline V gene has CDR1 SGHTA and CDR2 FQGNSA. The CDR3 sequence is 13 residues long. In DNA, the CDR3 is TGTGCCAGCAGCGCTGGCAGGGCCTACGAGCAGTACTTC. Translated, it gives CASSAGRAYEQYF.

This rearrangement joins TRBV9 to TRBJ2-7, with 8 bases identical to TRBD2. The CDR3 totals 15 residues. Germline values: CDR1 SGDLS, CDR2 YYNGEE. With V trimmed by 5 bases and J by 4 bases, 11 bases remained unmatched. In DNA form, the CDR3 reads TGTGCCAGCAGTGCAACCGGGACTAGTGTTTACGAGCAGTACTTC. This translates into CASSATGTSVYEQYF.

As to this clone: This same CDR3 is encoded by further DNA sequences in the sample. This chain links TRBV7-9 with TRBJ1-6, with D maybe TRBD1 (5 bases). This CDR3 has 16 amino acids. Germline V gene lookup returns CDR1 SEHNR and CDR2 FQNEAQ (reference sequence). Trimming cost V 1 base and J 3 bases, with 10 bases left between them. CDR3 region: CASSLGQGFYNSPLHF. CDR3 bases: TGTGCCAGCAGCTTAGGCCAGGGTTTCTATAATTCACCCCTCCACTTT.

V is TRBV19 and J is TRBJ2-5, with 7 bases identical to TRBD1. This CDR3 comprises 16 residues. Germline V gene lookup returns CDR1 LNHDA and CDR2 SQIVND (reference sequence). V was pared by 0 bases and J by 2 bases, with 6 bases of the junction left unmatched. This CDR3 is CASSIDTQGQQETQYF. As DNA, the CDR3 is TGTGCCAGTAGTATAGATACACAGGGGCAACAAGAGACCCAGTACTTC.

The V and J genes are TRBV5-8 and TRBJ2-4; D is ambiguous. Trimming removed 3 bases from V and 11 bases from J, with 6 bases in between. The V gene's germline CDR1 is SGHTS and CDR2 YDEGEE. The CDR3 totals 10 residues. The CDR3 DNA follows: TGTGCCAGCAGCTGGGCCGTTCAGTACTTC. Translation gives CASSWAVQYF.

The chain couples TRBV5-6 to TRBJ1-1, with D tentatively TRBD1 (6 bases). The germline CDR1 and CDR2 sequences are SGHDT and YYEEEE. Trimming took 3 bases from V and 0 from J, leaving 21 bases between them. CDR3 length equals 18 residues. The CDR3 bases are TGTGCCAGCAGCTCAAGCTACAGGGCCTCGGATATGAACACTGAAGCTTTCTTT. This translates into CASSSSYRASDMNTEAFF.

The chain uses TRBV2 and TRBJ1-5; D gene uncertain. Germline values: CDR1 SNHLY, CDR2 FYNNEI. The length of the CDR3 is 13 residues. V gave up 3 bases and J gave up 3 bases, with 6 bases separating them. CDR3 sequence reads: CASSEEVNQPQHF. CDR3 coding DNA: TGTGCCAGCAGTGAGGAGGTCAATCAGCCCCAGCATTTT.

The chain uses TRBV7-9 and TRBJ2-5; 8 bases agree with TRBD2. Germline values: CDR1 SEHNR, CDR2 FQNEAQ (reference sequence). J lost 5 bases, V lost 3 bases, and 14 bases had no gene match. This CDR3 is built from 17 residues. CDR3 protein: CASSLYSGRALGETQYF. CDR3 DNA sequence: TGTGCCAGCAGCTTGTATTCCGGGAGGGCCCTCGGGGAGACCCAGTACTTC.

This clone was found a few times. The gene calls are TRBV10-1 and TRBJ2-7; 9 bases agree with TRBD2. Germline V gene data show CDR1 as WNHNN and CDR2 as SYGVQD (reference sequence). The V gene end was trimmed by 6 bases and the J gene end by 9 bases; junction bases not matched to a gene: 12. There are 14 residues in the CDR3. The CDR3 loop reads CASSRAGGDGLQYF. CDR3 nucleotide sequence: TGCGCCAGCAGCCGAGCGGGAGGCGACGGTTTGCAGTACTTC.

The chain links TRBV12-3 or TRBV12-4 to TRBJ2-7; 9 bases agree with TRBD2. The CDR3 has 13 amino acids. J was trimmed by 4 bases and V by 7 bases; bases with no gene match: 5. CDR3: CASTPGLAYEQYF. The CDR3 nucleotides read TGTGCCAGCACCCCGGGACTAGCTTACGAGCAGTACTTC.

The chain carries TRBV11-2 and TRBJ2-7; the match to TRBD1 covers 9 bases. Trimming at V came to 5 bases and at J to 3 bases, leaving 8 bases not matched to a gene. Germline assignment: CDR1 SGHAT and CDR2 FQNNGV. This CDR3 comprises 15 residues. The DNA of the CDR3 is TGTGCCAGCAGCCGGAACCGGGACAGGGACTACGAGCAGTACTTC. This translates into CASSRNRDRDYEQYF.

The chain employs TRBV7-6 and TRBJ2-7; D remains ambiguous. Trimming cost V 1 base and J 0 bases, with 10 bases left between them. The CDR3 has 15 residues. Per the germline V gene, CDR1 is SGHVS and CDR2 is FNYEAQ. CDR3 DNA sequence: TGTGCCAGCAGCTTAGTCGCCAGGCCCTCCTACGAGCAGTACTTC. It translates to CASSLVARPSYEQYF.

The V call is TRBV7-9, the J call TRBJ2-3, with TRBD2 identical over 16 bases. Trimming at V came to 6 bases and at J to 6 bases, leaving 6 bases not matched to a gene. The CDR3 runs 16 residues. Germline V gene data show CDR1 as SEHNR and CDR2 as FQNEAQ (reference sequence). CDR3 sequence (DNA): TGTGCCAGCAGTTCGGGACTAGCGGGGGGGCCGGATACGCAGTATTTT. This codes for CASSSGLAGGPDTQYF.

This chain uses TRBV10-3 with TRBJ2-3; D not certain. This CDR3 has 12 amino acids. Germline values: CDR1 ENHRY, CDR2 SYGVKD. Trimming removed 3 bases at V and 5 bases at J, with 6 bases between. CDR3 sequence reads: CAISERVDTQYF. CDR3 coding DNA: TGTGCCATCAGTGAAAGAGTAGATACGCAGTATTTT.

This sequence joins TRBV29-1 and TRBJ2-3; TRBD2 is a possible D gene (6 bases). V lost 4 bases and J 8 bases, leaving 13 bases between the germline ends. The germline V gene has CDR1 SQVTM and CDR2 ANQGSEA. This CDR3 contains 12 residues. The CDR3 is CSVVPSAATQYF. The CDR3 nucleotides are TGCAGCGTTGTTCCTAGCGCGGCTACGCAGTATTTT.

The V and J genes are TRBV29-1 and TRBJ1-3; possible D gene TRBD1, 5 bases. This CDR3 spans 14 amino acids. V lost 1 base and J lost 0, with 7 bases in between. The germline V gene encodes CDR1 SQVTM and CDR2 ANQGSEA. The CDR3: CSVEGGGSGNTIYF. The CDR3 DNA is TGCAGCGTTGAAGGGGGCGGCTCTGGAAACACCATATATTTT. The entire variable domain, with the rest obtained from reference TRBV29-1 and TRBJ1-3, is as follows: SAVISQKPSRDICQRGTSLTIQCQVDSQVTMMFWYRQQPGQSLTLIATANQGSEATYESGFVIDKFPISRPNLTFSTLTVSNMSPEDSSIYLCSVEGGGSGNTIYFGEGSWLTVV.

The chain couples TRBV10-3 to TRBJ1-4; TRBD1 aligns across 9 bases. Trimming cost V 6 bases and J 5 bases; bases outside gene matches: 4. Germline V gene lookup returns CDR1 ENHRY and CDR2 SYGVKD. The CDR3 consists of 14 residues. The CDR3 reads CAIRPGQGNEKLFF. The CDR3 nucleotides are TGTGCCATCAGGCCGGGACAGGGAAATGAAAAACTGTTTTTT.

The V gene is TRBV19, the J gene TRBJ2-2, with TRBD1 as a possible D gene (6 bases). The CDR3 contains 17 residues. Germline lookup yields CDR1 LNHDA and CDR2 SQIVND (reference sequence). Trimming pared 3 bases from V and 6 bases from J, leaving 20 bases between. CDR3 bases: TGTGCCAGTAGTATGGGACATCCGCCCCCGTTAGCCGGGGAGCTGTTTTTT. Amino acids: CASSMGHPPPLAGELFF.

The chain has TRBV11-2 and TRBJ2-2; TRBD2 matches 9 bases. CDR3 size: 17 residues. Germline V gene data show CDR1 as SGHAT and CDR2 as FQNNGV. The J segment lost 0 bases and the V segment lost 1 base, leaving 3 bases of the junction unmatched. CDR3 loop: CASSLGLAGPNTGELFF. CDR3 coding DNA: TGTGCCAGCAGCTTAGGGCTAGCGGGACCGAACACCGGGGAGCTGTTTTTT.

The rearrangement joins TRBV7-9 to TRBJ2-7; tentative D call: TRBD2 (6 bases). Germline values: CDR1 SEHNR, CDR2 FQNEAQ (reference sequence). The CDR3 is 14 residues long. The V end was cut by 5 bases, the J end by 3 bases, with 14 bases between. The CDR3 nucleotides are TGTGCCAGCAGCCCGGCGGGGATTGGCTACGAGCAGTACTTC. Translation gives CASSPAGIGYEQYF. The full variable domain, in which reference TRBV7-9 and TRBJ2-7 provide the parts outside the CDR3, is DTGVSQNPRHKITKRGQNVTFRCDPISEHNRLYWYRQTLGQGPEFLTYFQNEAQLEKSRLLSDRFSAERPKGSFSTLEIQRTEQGDSAMYLCASSPAGIGYEQYFGPGTRLTVT.

This chain connects TRBV30 to TRBJ2-1, with TRBD2 identical over 14 bases. The CDR3 loop spans 13 amino acids. V dropped 8 bases and J dropped 6; count of bases not matched to a gene: 3. CDR1 GTSNPN and CDR2 SVGIG come from the germline V gene (reference sequence). This chain's CDR3 is CAGTSGSSNEQFF. The CDR3 nucleotides are TGTGCCGGGACTAGCGGGAGTTCCAATGAGCAGTTCTTC.

This chain connects TRBV6-2 or TRBV6-3 to TRBJ2-1; 7 bases match TRBD1. The CDR3 extends over 15 amino acids. Germline V gives CDR1 MNHEY, CDR2 SVGEGT. Trimming took 2 bases from V and 5 from J; bases not matched to a gene: 6. The CDR3 is CASSYGAGGNNEQFF. CDR3 DNA sequence: TGTGCCAGCAGTTACGGAGCAGGGGGTAACAATGAGCAGTTCTTC.

The chain combines TRBV24-1 with TRBJ2-2, with D unclear. This CDR3 is built from 15 residues. Trimming shortened V by 3 bases and J by 7 bases, and 14 bases separated the two germline ends. CDR1 KGHDR and CDR2 SFDVKD come from the germline V gene. CDR3 loop: CATSDAQLPGGELFF. CDR3 coding DNA: TGTGCCACCAGTGATGCCCAACTCCCTGGCGGGGAGCTGTTTTTT.